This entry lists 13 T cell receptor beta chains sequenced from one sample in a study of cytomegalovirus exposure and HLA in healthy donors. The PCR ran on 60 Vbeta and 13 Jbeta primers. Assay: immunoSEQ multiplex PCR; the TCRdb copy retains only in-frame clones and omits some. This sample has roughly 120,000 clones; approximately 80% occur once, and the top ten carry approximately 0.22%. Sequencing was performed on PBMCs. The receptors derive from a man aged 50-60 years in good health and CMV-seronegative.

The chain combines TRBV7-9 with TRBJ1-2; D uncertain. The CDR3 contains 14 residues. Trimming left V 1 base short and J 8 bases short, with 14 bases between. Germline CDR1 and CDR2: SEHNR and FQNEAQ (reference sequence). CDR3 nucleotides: TGTGCCAGCAGCTTAGTGGGCTCAAAGTGGGGCTACACCTTC. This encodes CASSLVGSKWGYTF.

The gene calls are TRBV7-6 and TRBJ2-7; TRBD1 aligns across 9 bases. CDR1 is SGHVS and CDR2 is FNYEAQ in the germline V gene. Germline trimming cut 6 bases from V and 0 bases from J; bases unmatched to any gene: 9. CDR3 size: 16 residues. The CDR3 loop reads CASRKGLGQGSYEQYF. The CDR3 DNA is TGTGCCAGCAGGAAGGGCTTGGGACAGGGCTCCTACGAGCAGTACTTC.

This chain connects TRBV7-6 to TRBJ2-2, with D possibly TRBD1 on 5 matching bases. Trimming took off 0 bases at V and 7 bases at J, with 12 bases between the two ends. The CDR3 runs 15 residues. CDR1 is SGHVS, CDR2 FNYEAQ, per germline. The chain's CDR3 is CASSLAERGGGELFF. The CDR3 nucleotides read TGTGCCAGCAGCTTAGCGGAAAGGGGTGGCGGGGAGCTGTTTTTT.

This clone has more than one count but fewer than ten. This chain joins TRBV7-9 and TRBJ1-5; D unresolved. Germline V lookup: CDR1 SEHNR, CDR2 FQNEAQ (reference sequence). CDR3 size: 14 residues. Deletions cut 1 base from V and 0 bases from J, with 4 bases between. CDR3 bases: TGTGCCAGCAGCTTAGACAATAGCAATCAGCCCCAGCATTTT. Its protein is CASSLDNSNQPQHF.

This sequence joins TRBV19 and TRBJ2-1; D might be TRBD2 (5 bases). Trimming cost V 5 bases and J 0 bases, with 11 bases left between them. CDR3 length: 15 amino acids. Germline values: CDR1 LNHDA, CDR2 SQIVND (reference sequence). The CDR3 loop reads CASSPSGSSYNEQFF. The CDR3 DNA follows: TGTGCCAGTAGTCCCTCGGGGAGCTCCTACAATGAGCAGTTCTTC.

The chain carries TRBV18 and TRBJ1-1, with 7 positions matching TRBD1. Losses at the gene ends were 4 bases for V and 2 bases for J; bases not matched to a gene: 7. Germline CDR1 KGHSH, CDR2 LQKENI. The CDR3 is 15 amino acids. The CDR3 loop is CASSQEQGSNTEAFF. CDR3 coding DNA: TGTGCCAGCTCACAGGAACAGGGGTCCAACACTGAAGCTTTCTTT.

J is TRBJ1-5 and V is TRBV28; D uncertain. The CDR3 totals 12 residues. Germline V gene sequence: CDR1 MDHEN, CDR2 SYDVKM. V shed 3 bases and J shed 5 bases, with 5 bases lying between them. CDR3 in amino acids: CASSLYYQPQHF. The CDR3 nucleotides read TGTGCCAGCAGTTTGTACTATCAGCCCCAGCATTTT.

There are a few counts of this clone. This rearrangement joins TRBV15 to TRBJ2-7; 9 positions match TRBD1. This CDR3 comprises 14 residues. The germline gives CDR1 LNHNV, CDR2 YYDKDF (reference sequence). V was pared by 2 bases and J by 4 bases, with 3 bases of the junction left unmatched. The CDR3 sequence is CATSRTGTGYEQYF. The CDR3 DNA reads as TGTGCCACCAGCAGAACCGGGACAGGGTACGAGCAGTACTTC.

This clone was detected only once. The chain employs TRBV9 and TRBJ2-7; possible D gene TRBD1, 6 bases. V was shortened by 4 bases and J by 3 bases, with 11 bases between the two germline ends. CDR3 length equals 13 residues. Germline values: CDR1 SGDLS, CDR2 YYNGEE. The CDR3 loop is CASSLTGNYEQYF. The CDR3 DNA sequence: TGTGCCAGCAGCCTTACAGGGAACTACGAGCAGTACTTC.

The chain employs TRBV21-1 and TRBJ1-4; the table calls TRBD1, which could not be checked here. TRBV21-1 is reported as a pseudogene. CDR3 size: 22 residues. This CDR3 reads CASSKARKRLGQGRPTNEKLFF. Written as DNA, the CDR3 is TGTGCCAGCAGCAAAGCACGGAAACGATTGGGACAGGGGCGCCCAACTAATGAAAAACTGTTTTTT.

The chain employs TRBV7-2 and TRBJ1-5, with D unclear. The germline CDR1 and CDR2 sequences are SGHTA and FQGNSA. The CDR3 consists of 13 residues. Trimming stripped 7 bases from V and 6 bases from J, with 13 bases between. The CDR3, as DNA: TGTGCCAGCACCGGGTCGGAGGGTCAGCCCCAGCATTTT. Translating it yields CASTGSEGQPQHF.

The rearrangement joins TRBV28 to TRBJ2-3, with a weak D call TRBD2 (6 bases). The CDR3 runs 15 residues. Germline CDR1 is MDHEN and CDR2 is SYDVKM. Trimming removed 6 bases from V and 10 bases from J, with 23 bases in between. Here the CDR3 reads CASSYGTEGTSPQYF. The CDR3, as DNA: TGTGCCAGCAGCTACGGGACGGAAGGGACTTCTCCGCAGTATTTT.

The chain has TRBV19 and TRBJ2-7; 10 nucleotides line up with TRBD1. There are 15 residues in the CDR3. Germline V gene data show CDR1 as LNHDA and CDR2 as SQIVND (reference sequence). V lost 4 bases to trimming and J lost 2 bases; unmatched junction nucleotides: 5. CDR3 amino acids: CASSTGTGDTYEQYF. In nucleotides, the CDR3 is TGTGCCAGTAGTACGGGGACAGGGGATACCTACGAGCAGTACTTC.